This is a list of T cell receptor beta chains from one sample in a study of blood T cell repertoires in COVID-19. Using immunoSEQ multiplex PCR, the repertoire was profiled, and TCRdb retains in-frame clones only, with some absent. There are approximately 300,000 clones in the sample; approximately 88% occur only once, and about 6% lies in the top ten. The sequenced sample was peripheral blood. These receptors were obtained from a young man who had recovered from COVID-19. Each CDR3 is given with its conserved first and last residue. The D gene is left open where the match is weak. Expanded clones are given a class, and other clones once, few, many or no size at all.

TRBV5-1	NA	TRBD1	TRBJ1-1	TGCGCCAGCAGCTTGGTACAGGGGGAAACTGAAGCTTTCTTT	CASSLVQGETEAFF
TRBV28	NA	NA	TRBJ1-5	TGTGCCAGCAGTCGACCGGGACATCCCTATCAGCCCCAGCATTTT	CASSRPGHPYQPQHF
TRBV5-1	once	NA	TRBJ2-2	TGCGCCAGCAGCTCGTTGGGACATTCCACCGGGGAGCTGTTTTTT	CASSSLGHSTGELFF
TRBV4-1	NA	NA	TRBJ1-4	TGCGCCAGCAGCCAAGTCTTTCGGGGAGAAAAACTGTTTTTT	CASSQVFRGEKLFF
TRBV12-3/TRBV12-4	NA	NA	TRBJ1-2	TGTGCCAGCAGTTTGAGGGGGGGAAGTGGCTACACCTTC	CASSLRGGSGYTF
TRBV6-1	NA	NA	TRBJ2-7	TGTGCCAGCAGTGAAACCTTGGTAGTTCTTTTTTACGAGCAGTACTTC	CASSETLVVLFYEQYF
TRBV14	NA	TRBD1	TRBJ2-1	TGTGCCAGCAGCCACTTGGACAGGCATGAGCAGTTCTTC	CASSHLDRHEQFF
TRBV4-1	NA	TRBD1	TRBJ1-1	TGCGCCAGCAGCCCTACGACAGGGGCCACTGAAGCTTTCTTT	CASSPTTGATEAFF
TRBV7-9	NA	NA	TRBJ1-4	TGTGCCAGCAGCCCTCCGGCGGGGGGCGACGAAAAACTGTTTTTT	CASSPPAGGDEKLFF
TRBV9	NA	TRBD1	TRBJ1-1	TGTGCCAGCAGCGACAGACAGGGCACTGAAGCTTTCTTT	CASSDRQGTEAFF
TRBV27	NA	NA	TRBJ2-2	TGTGCCAGCAGTCTCCCCGGGGAGAACACCGGGGAGCTGTTTTTT	CASSLPGENTGELFF
TRBV12-3/TRBV12-4	NA	NA	TRBJ2-7	TGTGCCAGCAGTTTACCAGGGCCCTACGAGCAGTACTTC	CASSLPGPYEQYF
TRBV4-2	NA	TRBD2	TRBJ2-1	TGTGCCAGCAGCCTACCTAGCGGGGCGGCTTACAATGAGCAGTTCTTC	CASSLPSGAAYNEQFF
TRBV15	NA	NA	TRBJ1-4	TGTGCCACCAGCAGTCTTTGGGCGACTAATGAAAAACTGTTTTTT	CATSSLWATNEKLFF
TRBV11-1	NA	TRBD1	TRBJ2-5	TGTGCCAGCAGCCGGGACAGGGGGCGAGAGACCCAGTACTTC	CASSRDRGRETQYF
TRBV12-3/TRBV12-4	NA	NA	TRBJ2-7	TGTGCCAGCAGCCCTCAGGGATACGAGCAGTACTTC	CASSPQGYEQYF
TRBV6-5	NA	NA	TRBJ1-2	TGTGCCAGCAGTTACGAGCCCCAGGGGTATGGCTACACCTTC	CASSYEPQGYGYTF
TRBV5-8	NA	NA	TRBJ1-5	TGTGCCAGCAGCTTGGGACGCACAGGCGTGAGCAATCAGCCCCAGCATTTT	CASSLGRTGVSNQPQHF
TRBV4-2	NA	TRBD1	TRBJ1-2	TGTGCCAGCAGCCAAGAGGGGACAGGGGGCGCAGATGGCTACACCTTC	CASSQEGTGGADGYTF
TRBV6-5	NA	NA	TRBJ2-1	TGTGCCAGCGGGGGCAACAATGAGCAGTTCTTC	CASGGNNEQFF
TRBV4-2	NA	TRBD2	TRBJ2-7	TGTGCCAGCAGCCGGACTAGCGCCGGGTGGGACTTTTACGAGCAGTACTTC	CASSRTSAGWDFYEQYF
TRBV19	NA	NA	TRBJ2-2	TGTGCCACGGTAGCGCCCCTTAGCACCGGGGAGCTGTTTTTT	CATVAPLSTGELFF
TRBV11-2	NA	TRBD1	TRBJ1-6	TGTGCCAGCAGCTCTTGGGACAGGGATTCACCCCTCCACTTT	CASSSWDRDSPLHF
TRBV18	NA	NA	TRBJ1-4	TGTGCCAGCTCCAAGGGACTTGGTGAAAAACTGTTTTTT	CASSKGLGEKLFF
TRBV5-5	NA	TRBD1	TRBJ2-2	TGTGCCAGCAGCATTGACCTGGGACAGGGGGCGTTCAACACCGGGGAGCTGTTTTTT	CASSIDLGQGAFNTGELFF
TRBV20-1	NA	NA	TRBJ1-1	TGCAGTGCCTATGGACGGAGGTGGGCTTTCTTT	CSAYGRRWAFF
TRBV3-1/TRBV3-2	few	NA	TRBJ2-3	TGTGCCAGCAGCCCCACAGGGGGGGTGCAGTATTTT	CASSPTGGVQYF
TRBV9	once	TRBD1	TRBJ2-2	TGTGCCAGCAGCGGCTCTTACAGGGGGGCGAACACCGGGGAGCTGTTTTTT	CASSGSYRGANTGELFF
TRBV4-2	NA	NA	TRBJ2-3	TGTGCCAGCAGCCAAGTAGGGGTAGAGTCGGGAGATACGCAGTATTTT	CASSQVGVESGDTQYF
TRBV9	NA	NA	TRBJ2-2	TGTGCCAGCAGCCCAGCCCTTACAGGGACCGGGGAGCTGTTTTTT	CASSPALTGTGELFF
TRBV3-1/TRBV3-2	NA	NA	TRBJ2-7	TGTGCCAGCAGCCATGGGGGCGCATCCTACGAGCAGTACTTC	CASSHGGASYEQYF
TRBV3-1/TRBV3-2	NA	NA	TRBJ1-6	TGTGCCAGCAGCCAAGAAGTGGGCGCCAATTCACCCCTCCACTTT	CASSQEVGANSPLHF
TRBV7-9	few	NA	TRBJ1-4	TGTGCCAGCAGCCGCCAAAACGCGGGAACTAATGAAAAACTGTTTTTT	CASSRQNAGTNEKLFF
TRBV4-1	many	NA	TRBJ2-7	TGCGCCAGCAGCCAATTGACAGATTTCTACGAGCAGTACTTC	CASSQLTDFYEQYF